The 7 T cell receptor beta chains below all came from one sample that was sequenced in a study of T cell repertoires in cytomegalovirus infection. These receptors' antigens are unknown. TCRdb redid the calling of the reads with MiXCR, one entry per CDR3 protein. This table holds 600,000 to 700,000 distinct CDR3 sequences, 30% to 40% found once. Here the sequenced sample was cultured PBMCs, taken from culture after CMV antigen stimulation. The receptors stem from a human donor in good health (CMV status not recorded). Some clones in this sample may be carry-over from other donors' samples.

This clonotype turned up a few times. The chain carries TRBV7-6 and TRBJ1-5; D not certain. The germline V and J ends were trimmed by 5 bases and 3 bases, with 8 bases remaining between them. The germline V gene has CDR1 SGHVS and CDR2 FNYEAQ. This CDR3 spans 13 amino acids. CDR3 region: CASSPSYNQPQHF. The DNA for the CDR3 is TGTGCCAGCAGCCCCAGTTACAATCAGCCCCAGCATTTT.

There are a few counts of this clonotype. The V call is TRBV28, the J call TRBJ2-3; no reliable D call. The V end was cut by 7 bases, the J end by 0 bases, with 20 bases between. In germline, CDR1 is MDHEN, CDR2 SYDVKM. The CDR3 covers 17 residues. CDR3 coding DNA: TGTGCCAGCACCCCCGCCGTCGGCGTGGCTAGCACAGATACGCAGTATTTT. Translation gives CASTPAVGVASTDTQYF.

V and J are TRBV20-1 and TRBJ2-4; a possible D gene is TRBD1 (6 bases). Trimming shortened V by 0 bases and J by 1 base, and 13 bases separated the two germline ends. Germline assignment: CDR1 DFQATT and CDR2 SNEGSKA (reference sequence). CDR3 length equals 16 residues. This CDR3 is CSARDRGQPAKNIQYF. CDR3 sequence (DNA): TGCAGTGCTAGAGATCGAGGACAGCCGGCCAAAAACATTCAGTACTTC.

The rearrangement links TRBV12-3 or TRBV12-4 to TRBJ1-5; D ambiguous. CDR3 length: 18 residues. Trimming left V 3 bases short and J 2 bases short, with 20 bases between. The CDR3 protein is CASSFMTLIIGGNQPQHF. CDR3 coding DNA: TGTGCCAGCAGTTTTATGACACTTATTATAGGAGGCAATCAGCCCCAGCATTTT.

This clonotype has ten or more counts. This chain links TRBV7-6 with TRBJ1-6, with D unresolved. V shed 1 base and J shed 4 bases, with 11 bases lying between them. Germline V CDR1 and CDR2: SGHVS, FNYEAQ. The CDR3 runs 16 residues. The CDR3 nucleotides read TGTGCCAGCAGCTTAGAGGGAGGCGATTATAATTCACCCCTCCACTTT. Translation gives CASSLEGGDYNSPLHF.

The sample holds many counts of this clonotype. The V and J genes are TRBV7-8 and TRBJ2-3; 11 nucleotides align to TRBD2. The CDR3 loop spans 17 amino acids. J lost 6 bases, V lost 4 bases, and 12 bases had no gene match. Germline V gene data show CDR1 as SGHVS and CDR2 as FQNEAQ. The CDR3 coding sequence is TGTGCCAGCAGCTCTCCGACTAGCGGGACTTTTTTGGATACGCAGTATTTT. Its translation: CASSSPTSGTFLDTQYF.

This clonotype was detected a few times. The CDR3: CASSLAETQETQYF. CDR3 DNA: TGTGCCAGCAGCTTAGCGGAGACTCAAGAGACCCAGTACTTC. The chain employs TRBV11-2 and TRBJ2-5; no reliable D call. There are 14 residues in the CDR3. Trimming took 1 base from V and 2 from J, leaving 8 bases between them. From germline, CDR1 is SGHAT and CDR2 FQNNGV.